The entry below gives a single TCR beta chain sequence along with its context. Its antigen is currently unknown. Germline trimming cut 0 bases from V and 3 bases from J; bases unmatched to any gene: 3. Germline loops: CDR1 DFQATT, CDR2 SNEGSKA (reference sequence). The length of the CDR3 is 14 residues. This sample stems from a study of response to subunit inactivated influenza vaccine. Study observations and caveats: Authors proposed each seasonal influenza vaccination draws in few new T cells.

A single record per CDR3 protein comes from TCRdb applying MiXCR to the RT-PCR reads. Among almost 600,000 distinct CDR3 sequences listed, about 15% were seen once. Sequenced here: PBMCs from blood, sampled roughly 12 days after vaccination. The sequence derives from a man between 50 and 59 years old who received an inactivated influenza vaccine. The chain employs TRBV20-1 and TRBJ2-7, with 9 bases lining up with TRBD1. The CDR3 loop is CSARDRDRVYEQYF. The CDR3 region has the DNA TGCAGTGCTAGAGACCGGGACAGGGTCTACGAGCAGTACTTC.